This TCR beta chain originates from a study of identical twins (TCRdb year 2016). The study in broad terms: TCR alpha and beta repertoires from monozygotic twins, unrelated adults of various ages and cord blood were deep-sequenced to test whether fetal clonotypes persist. To rule out contamination, replicate twin experiments were performed at different times with different library preparation protocols. Overall study outcomes, separate from this receptor: Because the same donors could not be followed over many years, the conclusions relied on cross-sectional statistical analysis. Fewer insertions were carried by abundant cord blood beta clonotypes; a weaker similar trend was observed in young adult naive repertoires, while no such trend was observed in memory repertoires. Invariant T cells such as MAIT and iNKT could partly confound zero-insertion analyses, though diverse VJ usage argued against this for most clonotypes. Recombination models systematically underestimated out-of-frame TCR alpha sharing in monozygotic twins but agreed with sharing between unrelated individuals. Out-of-frame TCR alpha sequences shared between twins showed an excess of low generation-probability sequences compared with coincidental sharing between unrelated individuals. The excess sharing between twins in beta out-of-frame sequences was weaker because fewer shared sequences reduced the signal-to-noise ratio.

Every donor in the study was a healthy Caucasian. Three pairs of female monozygotic twins, all aged roughly 18 to 30 years, made up the twin cohort. Positive isolation kits from Invitrogen were used to isolate the CD4+ and CD8+ T cell populations. The CDR1 and CDR2 encoded by the germline V gene are MDHEN and SYDVKM. From V the trimming removes 3 bases and from J it removes 7 bases, while the gene matches leave 8 bases of the junction unaccounted for. Spanning cysteine to phenylalanine, the CDR3 consists of 14 amino acids. Only CDR3 DNA is held: 42 bases, read in frame from base 1. This clonotype was recorded once. Its antigen is not yet known. One base away there is no much larger clone; base qualities are not given. Library creation used 5' RACE. TCRdb lists the instrument as Illumina HiSeq 2000. A universal primer binding site was added through template switching, and the final cDNA carried a unique molecular identifier so that TCR cDNA molecules could be counted accurately. First-strand cDNA for TCR alpha and beta chains was synthesized from specific primers in the conserved constant-segment region. To control for contamination, every cDNA library was double barcoded, receiving both a SMART-Mk sample barcode and Illumina barcodes. TruSeq adapter sequences, together with Illumina sample barcodes, were added in two successive PCR steps. The TCR alpha and beta cDNA libraries were sequenced on the Illumina HiSeq platform using custom primers. From the authors' description of their analysis: Raw reads were processed with MiGEC to extract unique molecular identifiers, and MiXCR was used to determine CDR3 positions. For each individual, recombination models were inferred using an EM algorithm with the repgenHMM and IGoR tools. Shared clonotype analysis was performed with the tcR package in R, normalizing sharing by the product of cloneset sizes. To study raw recombination without the effects of thymic and clonal selection, out-of-frame nonproductive sequences were analyzed. In TCRdb, the public reads were trimmed at Q25 with fastp and aligned with MiXCR, with productive beta chains retained. Records with the same CDR3 protein are collapsed into one entry carrying the most frequent genes and DNA. V and J calls and clone size were set by TCRdb, not the authors. In this sample the table shows some 570,000 distinct CDR3 sequences, 20% to 25% of which occur a single time. The ten largest account for roughly 0.5% of the sample.

The sample was also reused in another study, on yellow fever vaccine responses in identical twins. The second study's authors report: The T cell response to vaccination in identical twins was reported by the authors to appear partly convergent and partly personalized. In identical twins, the study followed T cell clones that responded to the vaccine with precision.

The source is a woman aged 18-30 years in good health. The rearranged chain carries TRBV28 and TRBJ2-7, with TRBD2 identical over 8 junction bases. Sequenced: CD4+ T cells sorted from blood. The DNA is TGTGCCAGCAGTTTCCGGGCCCCGGGGGGGGAGCAGTACTTC. This is translated as CASSFRAPGGEQYF.